This note documents a single T cell receptor (beta chain) sequence. The entry originates in a study of PD-L1 blockade in urothelial cancer. Study-wide context: Patients commenced intravenous atezolizumab, 1,200 mg every 3 weeks, in the mid-2010s.

Here immunoSEQ multiplex PCR was the method, and the copy in TCRdb shows in-frame clones only, minus some. The sample includes 45,000 to 50,000 clones, 70% to 90% seen only once; the top ten take roughly 3.9%. V trimming: 5 bases; J trimming: 9 bases; junction bases outside the gene matches: 10. The CDR3 is 15 amino acids. In germline, CDR1 is LGHNT, CDR2 FRNRAP. Source: PBMCs, taken around atezolizumab (anti-PD-L1) treatment. The TCR comes from a man older than 75 with urothelial cancer. J is TRBJ2-1 and V is TRBV12-5, with TRBD2 identical over 10 bases. CDR3 loop: CASGRAGGPRGEQFF. The CDR3 coding sequence is TGTGCTAGTGGTAGAGCGGGAGGGCCGAGGGGTGAGCAGTTCTTC.